This TCR beta chain was sequenced during a study of blood T cell repertoires in COVID-19 (dated by TCRdb to about 2020). In the study overall: Samples covering the acute and convalescent phases of COVID-19 were provided by collaborators in the United States, Italy and Spain. Nearly every sample came with metadata listing a de-identified subject ID, COVID-19 status, age in years and sex. Samples were obtained from the ongoing ImmuneRACE study (first 160 participants) and from about 1,300 subjects provided by 6 global collaborators. The prospective study material was composed of cDNA or gDNA derived from T cells, B-cell-depleted T cells, or PBMCs. HLA class I and class II types, where available, came from metadata supplied by the sample provider rather than from assay-based typing. The dataset comprised deeply sampled blood TCRbeta repertoires from subjects exposed to, actively infected with, or recovered from COVID-19. The repertoires were made available in a free public database intended to serve as a resource for research on the immune response to SARS-CoV-2. Results the study describes overall, beyond this receptor: Clinical and demographic metadata were provided uncurated, with the amount varying by source and participant.

This clone was seen once. The antigen this receptor binds is unknown. No clone much larger than this one lies a single base away; base qualities are absent. TCRbeta CDR3 regions were amplified from genomic DNA using the immunoSEQ Assay, a bias-controlled multiplex PCR. Per the authors' processing: Within the assay, amplification of reference gene primers was used to estimate how many nucleated cells each sample contained. Sequence reads were collapsed and filtered to measure the absolute abundance of every unique TCRbeta CDR3 rearrangement. Productive Simpson clonality was computed per sample as the square root of Simpson's diversity index over productive rearrangements. Drawn from immuneACCESS, this table holds only the in-frame rearrangements with V and J called that TCRdb kept. Clones are partly lost; checked studies trace under half to an unresolved V gene and leave the rest unexplained. V, J and clone size are those of that table, while D and trimming were read from the DNA. The sample includes roughly 200,000 clones, with approximately 86% observed a single time. The biggest ten clones account for over 1% of the sample.

In Seattle, one collaborating source enrolled patients while the infection was active and tracked those patients longitudinally over the course of disease. Whole blood was collected in K2EDTA tubes by collaborating institutions according to the institutions' own protocols. For TCRbeta analysis, collaborators shipped samples in one of three forms: frozen whole blood, isolated PBMCs, or DNA extracted from either of those sample types. Per the germline V gene, SGHAT is the CDR1 and FQNNGV is the CDR2. There are 11 amino acids in the CDR3, from cysteine to phenylalanine inclusive. Of the read, only the CDR3 DNA is kept; its 33 bases are in frame from base 1. The junction shows trimming of 4 bases on V and 6 bases on J, plus 7 bases between the germline ends.

The sequence is built from TRBV11-2 and TRBJ2-7; the D gene cannot be named for sure. Sequenced: peripheral blood. The clonotype comes from a woman in her twenties or thirties with COVID-19, enrolled during active disease. The CDR3 loop reads CASSSLSEQYF. The nucleotide sequence is given as TGTGCCAGCAGCTCCTTATCCGAGCAGTACTTC.